A selection of T cell receptor beta chains follows, all from one sample in a study of OX40 agonist ivuxolimab in advanced cancers. The data were produced by immunoSEQ multiplex PCR, yet TCRdb's version contains in-frame clones alone and is incomplete. This table has roughly 86,000 clones, approximately 90% appearing once. The source was CD4+ or CD8+ T cells sorted from blood, collected in a trial of the OX40 agonist ivuxolimab. The receptor set was obtained from an adult with an advanced solid tumor such as melanoma, head and neck, liver or kidney cancer. Both conserved end residues are part of each CDR3. D genes are given only for firm matches. Expanded clones get a size class; other rows say once, few or many, or leave the size out.

clone size,J gene,V gene,D gene,CDR3 DNA,CDR3 protein
once,TRBJ2-7,TRBV6-6,NA,TGTGCCAGCAGGCTACTTCACTCCTACGAGCAGTACTTC,CASRLLHSYEQYF
NA,TRBJ1-4,TRBV7-2,NA,TGTGCCAGCAGCTTAGTAGGGAATTGGGACGAAAAACTGTTTTTT,CASSLVGNWDEKLFF
NA,TRBJ2-7,TRBV12-5,NA,TGTGCTAGTGGTACACGGCCGCCGCACGAGCAGTACTTC,CASGTRPPHEQYF
NA,TRBJ1-2,TRBV10-3,TRBD1,TGTGCCATAGGGACAGGGGGCTTCTATGGCTACACCTTC,CAIGTGGFYGYTF
NA,TRBJ2-1,TRBV7-2,TRBD2,TGTGCCAGCAGCCTCGGACTAGCGGGAGAATGGGGGTTCTTC,CASSLGLAGEWGFF
NA,TRBJ2-3,TRBV7-8,TRBD2,TGTGCCAGCAGCTTCCAGACTAGCGGGAGCACAGATACGCAGTATTTT,CASSFQTSGSTDTQYF
NA,TRBJ2-1,TRBV4-2,NA,TGTGCCAGCAGCCAAGAACAGGGCTTAGGAGAGCAGTTCTTC,CASSQEQGLGEQFF
few,TRBJ1-2,TRBV28,TRBD1,TGTGCCAGCAGGACCGGGGGACAGGACTATTCGGGCGGCTACACCTTC,CASRTGGQDYSGGYTF
NA,TRBJ2-3,TRBV10-3,TRBD2,TGTGCCATCAGTCCGGACTGGGCGGGAGGTTCTGGGACGCAGTATTTT,CAISPDWAGGSGTQYF
NA,TRBJ2-2,TRBV28,NA,TGTGCCAGCAGTTTGGGCAGCCACACCGGGGAGCTGTTTTTT,CASSLGSHTGELFF
NA,TRBJ1-2,TRBV6-5,NA,TGTGCCAGCAGTTACTACCCTGTGGAGGCAGGCTACACCTTC,CASSYYPVEAGYTF
NA,TRBJ2-1,TRBV6-1,NA,TGTGCCAGCAGTGAACTAGGGACTGATTCCTACAATGAGCAGTTCTTC,CASSELGTDSYNEQFF
NA,TRBJ2-7,TRBV9,NA,TGTGCCAGCAGCCCCAATTCCCTTAACTACGAGCAGTACTTC,CASSPNSLNYEQYF
NA,TRBJ1-5,TRBV15,TRBD1,TGTGCCACCAGCAAAGGGGGCGTTAGCAATCAGCCCCAGCATTTT,CATSKGGVSNQPQHF
NA,TRBJ1-2,TRBV29-1,NA,TGCAGCGTTGGGGAGGTCTATGGCTACACCTTC,CSVGEVYGYTF
NA,TRBJ1-4,TRBV28,NA,TGTGCCAGCAGTTTGGCAGGGTATAATGAAAAACTGTTTTTT,CASSLAGYNEKLFF
NA,TRBJ1-1,TRBV28,NA,TGTGCCAGCAGTACACGGACAGCCATGAACACTGAAGCTTTCTTT,CASSTRTAMNTEAFF
NA,TRBJ1-5,TRBV4-1,TRBD1,TGCGCCAGCAGCCAAGAGGGACAGGCCGCAAGTAGCAATCAGCCCCAGCATTTT,CASSQEGQAASSNQPQHF
NA,TRBJ1-2,TRBV5-1,NA,TGCGCCAGCAGCTTGGGACGGTACTATGGCTACACCTTC,CASSLGRYYGYTF
NA,TRBJ2-7,TRBV2,NA,TGTGCCAGCAGGGGGGACGGTTCCTACGAGCAGTACTTC,CASRGDGSYEQYF
NA,TRBJ2-5,TRBV11-3,NA,TGTGCCAGCAGCTTAAGGAGCCGGGAGACCCAGTACTTC,CASSLRSRETQYF
once,TRBJ2-7,TRBV30,NA,TGTGCCTGGAGTGTCCTGGGCTACGAGCAGTACTTC,CAWSVLGYEQYF
NA,TRBJ2-7,TRBV2,TRBD1,TGTGCCAGCACCGGGGACAGCTACGAGCAGTACTTC,CASTGDSYEQYF
once,TRBJ2-7,TRBV7-2,NA,TGTGCCAGCAGTACCGGGACGCATTCCTATGAGCAGTACTTC,CASSTGTHSYEQYF
NA,TRBJ2-1,TRBV5-4,TRBD2,TGTGCCAGCAGCCGTTCCGGGACTAGCGGGAGCGATGAGCAGTTCTTC,CASSRSGTSGSDEQFF
NA,TRBJ2-7,TRBV15,TRBD1,TGTGCCACCAGCATATTACAGGGGGACGAGCAGTACTTC,CATSILQGDEQYF
NA,TRBJ2-7,TRBV28,TRBD2,TGTGCCAGCAGTCTCGGAGCGGGAGGAGGCGAGCAGTACTTC,CASSLGAGGGEQYF
NA,TRBJ2-5,TRBV19,NA,TGTGCCAGTAGTAAAGGGGGGGAGACCCAGTACTTC,CASSKGGETQYF
NA,TRBJ2-7,TRBV30,TRBD1,TGTGCCTGGAGACAGGGGGTTATATACGAGCAGTACTTC,CAWRQGVIYEQYF
NA,TRBJ2-7,TRBV28,TRBD2,TGTGCCAGCAGTTTACAGGGAGCGGGACTTAGGCACGAGCAGTACTTC,CASSLQGAGLRHEQYF
NA,TRBJ2-5,TRBV11-3,NA,TGTGCCAGCAGCTTAAAAGAGACGGAGACCCAGTACTTC,CASSLKETETQYF
few,TRBJ2-4,TRBV4-3,TRBD2,TGCGCCAGCAGCCAAGATAACGGGGGGAAGAGCATTCAGTACTTC,CASSQDNGGKSIQYF
once,TRBJ2-3,TRBV5-1,TRBD2,TGCGCCAGCAGCTTGGCCGGACTAGCGGGATCTAGCACAGATACGCAGTATTTT,CASSLAGLAGSSTDTQYF
NA,TRBJ2-7,TRBV5-1,TRBD1,TGCGCCAGCAGCTTACAAGACAGGGGGGTGTACGAGCAGTACTTC,CASSLQDRGVYEQYF
NA,TRBJ2-3,TRBV5-1,TRBD2,TGCGCCAGCAGCTTGGCAACTAGCGGGAGCACAGATACGCAGTATTTT,CASSLATSGSTDTQYF
NA,TRBJ1-1,TRBV18,NA,TGTGCCAGCTCACCAAGGACAGCAAACCCAGTGAACACTGAAGCTTTCTTT,CASSPRTANPVNTEAFF
NA,TRBJ1-2,TRBV2,NA,TGTGCCAGCAGTGATGCGGGTAACTATGGCTACACCTTC,CASSDAGNYGYTF
NA,TRBJ2-5,TRBV7-9,TRBD1,TGTGCCAGCAGCTCCGGACAGGGCACCCAGTACTTC,CASSSGQGTQYF
NA,TRBJ2-2,TRBV6-6,NA,TGTGCCACCCGGAAGAACACCGGGGAGCTGTTTTTT,CATRKNTGELFF
NA,TRBJ2-1,TRBV5-4,TRBD2,TGTGCCAGCAGATCCGAGACTAGCGGCAATGAGCAGTTCTTC,CASRSETSGNEQFF
NA,TRBJ2-1,TRBV9,NA,TGTGCCAGCAGCAAACAGGGTTCCTACAATGAGCAGTTCTTC,CASSKQGSYNEQFF
NA,TRBJ2-1,TRBV6-5,TRBD2,TGTGCCAGCAGTTACGGAGGGACTAGCGGCTACAATGAGCAGTTCTTC,CASSYGGTSGYNEQFF
NA,TRBJ2-1,TRBV2,TRBD1,TGTGCCAGCAGGGCCGGGACAGGGGGCGGAGAGCAGTTCTTC,CASRAGTGGGEQFF
few,TRBJ2-6,TRBV25-1,NA,TGTGCCAGCAGTTCACAGGGTTCCGTCGCTGGGGCCAACGTCCTGACTTTC,CASSSQGSVAGANVLTF
NA,TRBJ2-7,TRBV6-5,TRBD2,TGTGCCAGCAGTTTCCTAGCGGGGAACCACGAGCAGTACTTC,CASSFLAGNHEQYF